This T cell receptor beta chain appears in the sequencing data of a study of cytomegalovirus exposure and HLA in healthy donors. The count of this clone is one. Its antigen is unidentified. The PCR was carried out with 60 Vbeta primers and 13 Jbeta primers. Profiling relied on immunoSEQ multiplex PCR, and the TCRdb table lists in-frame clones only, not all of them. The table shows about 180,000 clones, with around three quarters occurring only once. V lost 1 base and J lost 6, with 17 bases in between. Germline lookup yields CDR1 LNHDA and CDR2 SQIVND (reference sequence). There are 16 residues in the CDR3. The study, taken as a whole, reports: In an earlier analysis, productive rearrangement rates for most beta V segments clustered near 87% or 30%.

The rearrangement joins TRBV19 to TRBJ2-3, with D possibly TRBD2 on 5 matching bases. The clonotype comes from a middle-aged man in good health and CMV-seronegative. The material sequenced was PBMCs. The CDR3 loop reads CASSIGFGVMADTQYF. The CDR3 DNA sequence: TGTGCCAGTAGTATAGGTTTCGGGGTTATGGCGGATACGCAGTATTTT.